This TCR beta chain was observed in a study of CD8 T cells in Susac syndrome. Germline CDR1 SGHAT, CDR2 FQNNGV. Deletions cut 6 bases from V and 0 bases from J, with 9 bases between. The CDR3 spans 14 residues. Sequencing of TCR beta covered CD8+ and CD4+ T cells obtained from blood. Healthy donors were controls matched for age and sex. Negative isolation yielded the CD8+ and CD4+ T cells, while FACS enriched the TEMRA cells. With random hexamers, roughly 0.45 to 1 ug RNA was reverse transcribed. The CDR3 of TCR beta was amplified by immunoSEQ multiplex PCR across 54 Vbeta and 13 Jbeta. One entry per CDR3 protein results from TCRdb running MiXCR on the immunoSEQ multiplex PCR reads. The data show about 140,000 distinct CDR3 sequences, about 93% seen once.

This sequence joins TRBV11-2 and TRBJ1-5; D ambiguous. This receptor was obtained from a human donor in good health. Source material: CD8+ T cells from PBMCs. The CDR3 spells CASSYSNSNQPQHF. Written as DNA, the CDR3 is TGTGCCAGCAGTTACTCAAATAGCAATCAGCCCCAGCATTTT.